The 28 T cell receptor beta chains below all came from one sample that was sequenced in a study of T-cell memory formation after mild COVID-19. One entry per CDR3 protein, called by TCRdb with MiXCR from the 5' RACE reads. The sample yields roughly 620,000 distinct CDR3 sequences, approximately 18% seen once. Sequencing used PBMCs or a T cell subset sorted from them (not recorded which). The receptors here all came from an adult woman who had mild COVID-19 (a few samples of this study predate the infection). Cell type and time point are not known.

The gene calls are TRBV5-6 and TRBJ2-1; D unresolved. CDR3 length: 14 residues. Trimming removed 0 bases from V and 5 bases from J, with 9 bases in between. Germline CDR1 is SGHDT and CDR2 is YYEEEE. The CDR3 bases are TGTGCCAGCAGCTTGGCTGGCAGAAACAATGAGCAGTTCTTC. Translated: CASSLAGRNNEQFF. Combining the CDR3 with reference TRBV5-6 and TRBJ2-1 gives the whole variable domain DAGVTQSPTHLIKTRGQQVTLRCSPKSGHDTVSWYQQALGQGPQFIFQYYEEEERQRGNFPDRFSGHQFPNYSSELNVNALLLGDSALYLCASSLAGRNNEQFFGPGTRLTVL.

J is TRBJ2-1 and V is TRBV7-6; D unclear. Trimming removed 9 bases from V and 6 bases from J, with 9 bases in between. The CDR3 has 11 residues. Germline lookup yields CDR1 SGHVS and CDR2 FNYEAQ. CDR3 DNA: TGTGCCAGTGAAAACAGCAATGAGCAGTTCTTC. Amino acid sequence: CASENSNEQFF.

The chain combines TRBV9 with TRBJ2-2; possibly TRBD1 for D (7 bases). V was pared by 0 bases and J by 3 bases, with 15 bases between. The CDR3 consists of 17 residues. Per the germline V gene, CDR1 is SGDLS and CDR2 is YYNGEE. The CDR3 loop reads CASSVATGRGDTGELFF. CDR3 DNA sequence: TGTGCCAGCAGCGTAGCTACTGGCAGGGGGGACACCGGGGAGCTGTTTTTT.

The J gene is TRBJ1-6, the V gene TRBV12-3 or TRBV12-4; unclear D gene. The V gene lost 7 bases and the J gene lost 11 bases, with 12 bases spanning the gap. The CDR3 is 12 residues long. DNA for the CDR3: TGTGCCAGCACCACCTTACTGGCACCCCTCCACTTT. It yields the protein CASTTLLAPLHF.

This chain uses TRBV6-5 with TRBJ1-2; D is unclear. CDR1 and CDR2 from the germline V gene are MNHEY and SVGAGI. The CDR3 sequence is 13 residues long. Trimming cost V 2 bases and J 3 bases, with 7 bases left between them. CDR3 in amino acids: CASSYNWDYGYTF. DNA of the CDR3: TGTGCCAGCAGTTACAACTGGGACTATGGCTACACCTTC.

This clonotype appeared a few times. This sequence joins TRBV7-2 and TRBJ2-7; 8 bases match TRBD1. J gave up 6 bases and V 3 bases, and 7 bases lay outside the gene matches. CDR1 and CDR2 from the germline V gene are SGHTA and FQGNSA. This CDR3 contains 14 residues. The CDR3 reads CASSFQGAVSEQYF. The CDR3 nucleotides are TGTGCCAGCAGCTTTCAGGGGGCCGTGAGCGAGCAGTACTTC.

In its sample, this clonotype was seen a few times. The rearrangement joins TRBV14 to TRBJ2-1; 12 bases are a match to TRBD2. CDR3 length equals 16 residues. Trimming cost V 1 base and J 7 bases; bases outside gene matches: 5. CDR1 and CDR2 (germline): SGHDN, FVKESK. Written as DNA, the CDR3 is TGTGCCAGCAGCCAAGTTACTAGCGGGAGGAGAAATGAGCAGTTCTTC. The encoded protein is CASSQVTSGRRNEQFF. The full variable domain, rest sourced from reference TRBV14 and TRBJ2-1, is EAGVTQFPSHSVIEKGQTVTLRCDPISGHDNLYWYRRVMGKEIKFLLHFVKESKQDESGMPNNRFLAERTGGTYSTLKVQPAELEDSGVYFCASSQVTSGRRNEQFFGPGTRLTVL.

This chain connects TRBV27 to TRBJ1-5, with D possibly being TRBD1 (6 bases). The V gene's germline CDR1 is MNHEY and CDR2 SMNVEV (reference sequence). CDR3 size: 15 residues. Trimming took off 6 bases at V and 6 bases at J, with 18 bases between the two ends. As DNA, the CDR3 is TGTGCCAGCAGGTTCTCCGGCAGGGGAGGTCAGCCCCAGCATTTT. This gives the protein CASRFSGRGGQPQHF.

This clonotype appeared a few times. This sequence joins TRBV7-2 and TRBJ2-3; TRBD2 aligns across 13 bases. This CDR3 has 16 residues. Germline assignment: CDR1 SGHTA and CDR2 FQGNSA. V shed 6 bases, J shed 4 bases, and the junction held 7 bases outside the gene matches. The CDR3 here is CASRPPGLAGADTQYF. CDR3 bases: TGTGCCAGCAGACCCCCCGGACTAGCGGGAGCAGATACGCAGTATTTT.

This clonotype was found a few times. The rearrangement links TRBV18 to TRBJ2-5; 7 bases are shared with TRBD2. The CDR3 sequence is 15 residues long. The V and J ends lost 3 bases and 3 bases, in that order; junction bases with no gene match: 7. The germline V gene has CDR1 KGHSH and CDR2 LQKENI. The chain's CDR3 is CASSPYGLDKETQYF. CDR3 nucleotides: TGTGCCAGCTCACCGTACGGACTAGACAAAGAGACCCAGTACTTC.

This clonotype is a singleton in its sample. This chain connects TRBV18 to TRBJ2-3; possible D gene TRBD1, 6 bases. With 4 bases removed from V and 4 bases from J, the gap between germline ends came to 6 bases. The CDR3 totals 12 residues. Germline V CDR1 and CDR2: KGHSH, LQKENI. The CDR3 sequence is CASSRQADTQYF. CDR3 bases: TGTGCCAGCTCACGACAGGCAGATACGCAGTATTTT.

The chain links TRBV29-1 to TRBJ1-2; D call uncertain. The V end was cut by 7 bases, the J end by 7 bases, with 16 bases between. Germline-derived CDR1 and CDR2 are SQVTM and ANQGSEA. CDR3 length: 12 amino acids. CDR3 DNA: TGCAGCGGGCCTAGGGTGTTTCGTGGCTACACCTTC. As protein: CSGPRVFRGYTF.

The CDR3 here is CSVVLPGPRVEEQFF. CDR3 bases: TGCAGCGTTGTTTTGCCGGGACCCCGTGTAGAAGAGCAGTTCTTC. The chain couples TRBV29-1 to TRBJ2-1, with D perhaps given as TRBD1 or TRBD2 (5 bases each). The CDR3 length is 15 residues. Deletions cut 4 bases from V and 10 bases from J, with 23 bases between. Looked up from germline, CDR1 is SQVTM and CDR2 is ANQGSEA.

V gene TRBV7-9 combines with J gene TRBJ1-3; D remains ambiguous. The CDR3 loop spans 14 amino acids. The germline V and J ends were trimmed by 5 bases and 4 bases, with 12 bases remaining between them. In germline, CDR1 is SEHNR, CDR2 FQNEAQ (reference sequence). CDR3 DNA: TGTGCCAGCAGCCCGTTGAACGGGGGAAACACCATATATTTT. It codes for CASSPLNGGNTIYF.

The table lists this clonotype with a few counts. In DNA, the CDR3 is TGCGCCAGCAGCTTAAATTCAGGGCAGGGGGTCGGCTACACCTTC. Amino acid sequence: CASSLNSGQGVGYTF. V and J are TRBV5-1 and TRBJ1-2; TRBD1 matches at 7 bases. Germline values: CDR1 SGHRS, CDR2 YFSETQ. The CDR3 has 15 amino acids. After removal of 2 bases from V and 8 bases from J, the junction contained 12 bases not matched to a gene. Drawing the rest from reference TRBV5-1 and TRBJ1-2, the complete variable domain is KAGVTQTPRYLIKTRGQQVTLSCSPISGHRSVSWYQQTPGQGLQFLFEYFSETQRNKGNFPGRFSGRQFSNSRSEMNVSTLELGDSALYLCASSLNSGQGVGYTFGSGTRLTVV.

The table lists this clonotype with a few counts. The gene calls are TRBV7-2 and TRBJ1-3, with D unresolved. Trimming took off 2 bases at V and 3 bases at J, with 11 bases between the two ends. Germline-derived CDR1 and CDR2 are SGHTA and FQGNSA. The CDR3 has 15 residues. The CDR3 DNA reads TGTGCCAGCAGCTTAACCTCTCGGGGTGGAAACACCATATATTTT. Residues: CASSLTSRGGNTIYF.

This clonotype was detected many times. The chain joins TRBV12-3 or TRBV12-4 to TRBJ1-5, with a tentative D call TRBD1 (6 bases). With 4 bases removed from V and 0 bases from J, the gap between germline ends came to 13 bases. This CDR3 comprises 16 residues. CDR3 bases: TGTGCCAGCAGTTCACAGGGAACTTATAGCAATCAGCCCCAGCATTTT. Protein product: CASSSQGTYSNQPQHF.

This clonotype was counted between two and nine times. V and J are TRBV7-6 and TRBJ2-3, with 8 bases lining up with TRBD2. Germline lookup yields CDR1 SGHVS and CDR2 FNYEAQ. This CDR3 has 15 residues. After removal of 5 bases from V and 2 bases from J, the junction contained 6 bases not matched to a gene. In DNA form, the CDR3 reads TGTGCCAGCAGCGCCACTAGCGGATTCACAGATACGCAGTATTTT. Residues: CASSATSGFTDTQYF.

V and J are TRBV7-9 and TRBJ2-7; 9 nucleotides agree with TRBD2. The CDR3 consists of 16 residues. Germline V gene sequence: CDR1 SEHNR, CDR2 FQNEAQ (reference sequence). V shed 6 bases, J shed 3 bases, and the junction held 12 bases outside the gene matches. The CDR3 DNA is TGTGCCAGCAGTAGCCCTCGACTAGCGGAAAACTACGAGCAGTACTTC. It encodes CASSSPRLAENYEQYF.

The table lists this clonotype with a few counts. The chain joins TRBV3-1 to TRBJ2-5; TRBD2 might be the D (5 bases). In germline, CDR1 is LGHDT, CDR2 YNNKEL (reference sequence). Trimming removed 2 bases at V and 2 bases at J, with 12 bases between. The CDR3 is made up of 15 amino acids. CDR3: CASSQQRKPQETQYF. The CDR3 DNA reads TGTGCCAGCAGCCAACAGCGGAAGCCTCAAGAGACCCAGTACTTC.

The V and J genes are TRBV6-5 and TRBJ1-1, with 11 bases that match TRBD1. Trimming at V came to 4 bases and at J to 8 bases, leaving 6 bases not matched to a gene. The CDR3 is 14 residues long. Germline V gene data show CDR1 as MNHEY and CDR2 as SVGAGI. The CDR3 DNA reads TGTGCCAGCAGTTTAGGACAGGGGGCTGGGGAAGCTTTCTTT. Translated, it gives CASSLGQGAGEAFF.

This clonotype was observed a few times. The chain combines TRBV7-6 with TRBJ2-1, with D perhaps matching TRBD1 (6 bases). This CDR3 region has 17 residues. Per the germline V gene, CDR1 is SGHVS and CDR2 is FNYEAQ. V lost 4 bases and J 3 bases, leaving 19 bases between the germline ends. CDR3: CASSSPGQTTYYNEQFF. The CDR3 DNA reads TGTGCCAGCAGCTCACCTGGACAGACCACTTACTACAATGAGCAGTTCTTC.

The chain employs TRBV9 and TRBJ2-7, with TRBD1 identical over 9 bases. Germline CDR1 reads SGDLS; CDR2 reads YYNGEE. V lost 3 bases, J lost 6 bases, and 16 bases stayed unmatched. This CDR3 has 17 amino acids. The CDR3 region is CASSALPVGQGVGEQYF. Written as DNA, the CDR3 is TGTGCCAGCAGCGCATTGCCCGTGGGACAGGGTGTGGGCGAGCAGTACTTC. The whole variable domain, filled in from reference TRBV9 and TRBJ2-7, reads DSGVTQTPKHLITATGQRVTLRCSPRSGDLSVYWYQQSLDQGLQFLIQYYNGEERAKGNILERFSAQQFPDLHSELNLSSLELGDSALYFCASSALPVGQGVGEQYFGPGTRLTVT.

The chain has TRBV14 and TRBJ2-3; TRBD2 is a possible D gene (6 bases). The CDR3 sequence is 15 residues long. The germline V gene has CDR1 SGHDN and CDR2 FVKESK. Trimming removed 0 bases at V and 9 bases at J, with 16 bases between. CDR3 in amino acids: CASSQETSLWGTQYF. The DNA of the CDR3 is TGTGCCAGCAGCCAAGAAACTAGCCTATGGGGGACGCAGTATTTT.

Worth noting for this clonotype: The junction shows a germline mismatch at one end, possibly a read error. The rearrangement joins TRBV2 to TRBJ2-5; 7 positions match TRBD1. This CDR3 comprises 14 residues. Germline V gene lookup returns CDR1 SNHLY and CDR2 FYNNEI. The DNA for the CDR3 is TGTGCCAGCAGGGAAGACAGGGTCCAAGAGACCCAGTACTTC. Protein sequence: CASREDRVQETQYF.

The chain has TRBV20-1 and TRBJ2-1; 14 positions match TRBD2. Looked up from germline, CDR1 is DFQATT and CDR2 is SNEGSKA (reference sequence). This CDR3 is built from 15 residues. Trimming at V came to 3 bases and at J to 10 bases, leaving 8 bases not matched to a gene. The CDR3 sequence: CSASHGTSGSWEQFF. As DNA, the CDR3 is TGCAGTGCTAGTCACGGGACTAGCGGGAGTTGGGAGCAGTTCTTC.

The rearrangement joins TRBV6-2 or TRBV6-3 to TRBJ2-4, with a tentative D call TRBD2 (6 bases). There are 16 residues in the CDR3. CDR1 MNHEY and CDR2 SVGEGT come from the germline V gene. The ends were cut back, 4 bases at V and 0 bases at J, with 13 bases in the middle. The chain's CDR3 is CASSLGLELAKNIQYF. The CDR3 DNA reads TGTGCCAGCAGTTTGGGACTTGAGCTAGCCAAAAACATTCAGTACTTC.

CDR3 in amino acids: CASSSNGGYEQFF. The CDR3 region has the DNA TGTGCCAGCAGCTCCAACGGGGGTTATGAGCAGTTCTTC. This chain links TRBV12-3 or TRBV12-4 with TRBJ2-1; tentative D call: TRBD2 (6 bases). The V end lost 6 bases, the J end lost 8 bases, and 14 bases lay between the germline ends. The CDR3 extends over 13 amino acids.